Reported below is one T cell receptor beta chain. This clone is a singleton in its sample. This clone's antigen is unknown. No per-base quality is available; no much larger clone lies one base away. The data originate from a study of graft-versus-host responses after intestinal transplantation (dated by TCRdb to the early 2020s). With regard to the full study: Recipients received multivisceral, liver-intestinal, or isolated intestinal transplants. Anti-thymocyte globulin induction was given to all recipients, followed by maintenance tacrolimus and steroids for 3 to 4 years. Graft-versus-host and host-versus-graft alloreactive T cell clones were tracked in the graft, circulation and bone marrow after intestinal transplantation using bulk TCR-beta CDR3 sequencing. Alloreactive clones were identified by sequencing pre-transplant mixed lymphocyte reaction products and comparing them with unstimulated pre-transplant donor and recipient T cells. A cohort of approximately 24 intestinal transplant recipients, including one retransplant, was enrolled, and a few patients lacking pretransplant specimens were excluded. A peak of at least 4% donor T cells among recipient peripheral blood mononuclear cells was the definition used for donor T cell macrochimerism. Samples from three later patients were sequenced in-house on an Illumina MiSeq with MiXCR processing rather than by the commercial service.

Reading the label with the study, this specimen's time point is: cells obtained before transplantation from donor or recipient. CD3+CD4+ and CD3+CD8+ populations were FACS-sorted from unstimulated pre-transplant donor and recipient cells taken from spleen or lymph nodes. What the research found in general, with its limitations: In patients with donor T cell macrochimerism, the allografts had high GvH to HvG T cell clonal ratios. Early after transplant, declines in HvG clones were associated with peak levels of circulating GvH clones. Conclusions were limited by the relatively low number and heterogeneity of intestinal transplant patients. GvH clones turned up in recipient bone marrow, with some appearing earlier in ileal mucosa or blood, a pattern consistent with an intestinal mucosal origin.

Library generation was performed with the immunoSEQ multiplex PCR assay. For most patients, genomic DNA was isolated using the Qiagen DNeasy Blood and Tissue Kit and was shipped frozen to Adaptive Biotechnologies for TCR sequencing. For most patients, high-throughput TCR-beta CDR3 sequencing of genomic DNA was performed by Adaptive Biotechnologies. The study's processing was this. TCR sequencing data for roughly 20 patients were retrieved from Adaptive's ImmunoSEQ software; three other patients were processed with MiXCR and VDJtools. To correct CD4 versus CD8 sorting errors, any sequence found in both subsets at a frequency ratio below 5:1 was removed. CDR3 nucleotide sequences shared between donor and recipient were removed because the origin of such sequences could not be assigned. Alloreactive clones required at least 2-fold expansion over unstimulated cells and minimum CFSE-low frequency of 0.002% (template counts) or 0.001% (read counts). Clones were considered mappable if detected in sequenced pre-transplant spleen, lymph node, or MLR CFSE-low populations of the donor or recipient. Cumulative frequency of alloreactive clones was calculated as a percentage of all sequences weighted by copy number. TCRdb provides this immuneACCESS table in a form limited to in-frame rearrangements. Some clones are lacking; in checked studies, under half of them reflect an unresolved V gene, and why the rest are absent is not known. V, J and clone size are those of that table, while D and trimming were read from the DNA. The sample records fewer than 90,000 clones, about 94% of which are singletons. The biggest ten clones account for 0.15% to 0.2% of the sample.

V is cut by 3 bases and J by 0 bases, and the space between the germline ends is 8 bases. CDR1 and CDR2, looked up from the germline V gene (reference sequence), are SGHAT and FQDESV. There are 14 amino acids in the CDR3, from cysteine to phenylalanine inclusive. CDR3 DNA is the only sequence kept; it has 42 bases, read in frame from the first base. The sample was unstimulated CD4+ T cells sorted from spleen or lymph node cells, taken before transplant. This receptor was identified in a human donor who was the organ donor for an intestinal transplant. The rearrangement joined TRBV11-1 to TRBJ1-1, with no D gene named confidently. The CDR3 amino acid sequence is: CASSFNPMNTEAFF. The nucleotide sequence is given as TGTGCCAGCAGCTTTAACCCTATGAACACTGAAGCTTTCTTT.